The present T cell receptor beta chain was sequenced within a study of beta chain features in type 1 diabetes. Findings and limits, study-wide: Moderate yet significant TCRB CDR3 shortening was seen in Type 1 diabetes patients in all four CD4+ subsets.

This CDR3 contains 13 residues. Per germline, CDR1 SGHTA and CDR2 FQGNSA. V trimming: 4 bases; J trimming: 6 bases; junction bases outside the gene matches: 3. The investigators reverse transcribed all of the isolated RNA, so they sequenced expressed TCRB transcripts. Mean read depth for naive, central memory and regulatory T cell samples was roughly 4 million reads. Method: immunoSEQ multiplex PCR; TCRdb's copy keeps in-frame clones and lacks some. The sample lists nearly 350,000 clones, around 8% occurring once. Comments on this clone: Its antigen remains unknown. The sample has other DNA sequences that encode this CDR3 too.

Sequenced sample: central memory CD4+ T cells from blood. This chain joins TRBV7-2 and TRBJ2-1; TRBD2 matches at 7 bases. The TCR sequence derives from a woman in her late teens or twenties in good health. CDR3 nucleotide sequence: TGTGCCAGCAGCTCCTCTAGCGGCAATGAGCAGTTCTTC. Translating gives CASSSSSGNEQFF.